Listed here is a single T cell receptor beta chain. Its antigen remains unknown. The source of the sample is a study of siplizumab effects on memory and regulatory T cells. Study-wide findings and caveats: To unstimulated subsets, only a minor fraction of alloreactive clones could be mapped.

Measured with immunoSEQ multiplex PCR; TCRdb has only the in-frame clones, and not every one. The data hold thousands of clones, with 60% to 80% observed a single time. Trimming took off 5 bases at V and 0 bases at J, with 16 bases between the two ends. Germline V gene sequence: CDR1 MNHNY, CDR2 SVGAGI (reference sequence). This CDR3 contains 16 residues. The sequenced sample consisted of effector memory CD8+ T cells sorted from blood. The subset here: unstimulated CD8+ effector memory T cells. This rearrangement joins TRBV6-6 to TRBJ1-1; D gene uncertain. The clonotype was recovered from a human donor in good health. The chain's CDR3 is CASSPRPTDMNTEAFF. The CDR3 DNA reads as TGTGCCAGCAGTCCCAGGCCGACTGATATGAACACTGAAGCTTTCTTT.